This T cell receptor (beta chain) emerged from a study of early stage breast cancer tumors. Per germline, CDR1 SNHLY and CDR2 FYNNEI. The length of the CDR3 is 13 residues. Losses at the gene ends were 6 bases for V and 2 bases for J; bases not matched to a gene: 2. The method was immunoSEQ multiplex PCR; TCRdb's version includes in-frame clones alone and lacks a portion of them. The sample lists approximately 3,600 clones, 60% to 80% occurring once. This receptor was identified in a person aged 35 to 50 with breast cancer. The sample comprised breast tumor tissue. V usage is TRBV2 and J usage is TRBJ2-7; 9 bases fit TRBD2. The DNA of the CDR3 is TGTGCCAGCAGGGCGGGAGGGCCCTACGAGCAGTACTTC. The encoded protein is CASRAGGPYEQYF. The variable domain in full, with the rest retrieved from reference TRBV2 and TRBJ2-7, is EPEVTQTPSHQVTQMGQEVILRCVPISNHLYFYWYRQILGQKVEFLVSFYNNEISEKSEIFDDQFSVERPDGSNFTLKIRSTKLEDSAMYFCASRAGGPYEQYFGPGTRLTVT.